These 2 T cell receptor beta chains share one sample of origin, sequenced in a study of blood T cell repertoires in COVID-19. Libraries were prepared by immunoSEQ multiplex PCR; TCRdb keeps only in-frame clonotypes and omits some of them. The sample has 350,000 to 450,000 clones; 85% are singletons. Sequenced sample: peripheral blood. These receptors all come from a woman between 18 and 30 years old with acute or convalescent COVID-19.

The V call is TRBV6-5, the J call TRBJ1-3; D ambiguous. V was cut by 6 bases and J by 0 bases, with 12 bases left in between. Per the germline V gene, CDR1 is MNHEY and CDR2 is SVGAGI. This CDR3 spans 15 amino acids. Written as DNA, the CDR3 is TGTGCCAGCAGCCGGGGTTCGGACTCTGGAAACACCATATATTTT. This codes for CASSRGSDSGNTIYF.

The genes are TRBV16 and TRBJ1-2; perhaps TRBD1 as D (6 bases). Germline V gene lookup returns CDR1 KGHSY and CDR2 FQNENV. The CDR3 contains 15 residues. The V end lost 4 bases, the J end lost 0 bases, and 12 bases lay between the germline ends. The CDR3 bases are TGTGCCAGCAGCCCCCTACGACAGGCTAACTATGGCTACACCTTC. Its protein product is CASSPLRQANYGYTF. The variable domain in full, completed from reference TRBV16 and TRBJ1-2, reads GEEVAQTPKHLVRGEGQKAKLYCAPIKGHSYVFWYQQVLKNEFKFLISFQNENVFDETGMPKERFSAKCLPNSPCSLEIQATKLEDSAVYFCASSPLRQANYGYTFGSGTRLTVV.